This T cell receptor beta chain was sequenced during a study of blood T cell repertoires in COVID-19. Sequenced by immunoSEQ multiplex PCR; TCRdb stores in-frame clones only, minus some. The sample lists about 200,000 clones; 87% were seen once. Germline V gene lookup returns CDR1 KGHDR and CDR2 SFDVKD. The CDR3 loop spans 14 amino acids. The V gene lost 7 bases and the J gene lost 2 bases, with 13 bases spanning the gap. The V gene is TRBV24-1, the J gene TRBJ1-1; TRBD1 might be the D (5 bases). The sample consisted of peripheral blood. The TCR was taken from a man aged 60 to 69 with active or convalescent COVID-19. Written as DNA, the CDR3 is TGTGCCACCAGCCGGGACTCTGAAAACACTGAAGCTTTCTTT. Protein product: CATSRDSENTEAFF.